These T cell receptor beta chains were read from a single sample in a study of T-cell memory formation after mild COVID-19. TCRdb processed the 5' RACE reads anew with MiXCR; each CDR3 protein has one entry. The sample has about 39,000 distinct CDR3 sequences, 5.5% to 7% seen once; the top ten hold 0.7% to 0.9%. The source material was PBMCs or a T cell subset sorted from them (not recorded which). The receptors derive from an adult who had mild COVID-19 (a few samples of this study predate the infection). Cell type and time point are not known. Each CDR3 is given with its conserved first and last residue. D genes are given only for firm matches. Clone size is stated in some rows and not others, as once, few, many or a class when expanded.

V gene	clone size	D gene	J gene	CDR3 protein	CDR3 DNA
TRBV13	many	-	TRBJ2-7	CASSSGPTYEQYF	TGTGCCAGCAGCTCGGGACCGACATACGAGCAGTACTTC
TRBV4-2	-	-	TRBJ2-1	CASSQDLGREQFF	TGTGCCAGCAGCCAAGATTTGGGACGTGAGCAGTTCTTC
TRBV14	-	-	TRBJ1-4	CASSQEIWQKNEKLFF	TGTGCCAGCAGCCAAGAAATATGGCAGAAGAATGAAAAACTGTTTTTT
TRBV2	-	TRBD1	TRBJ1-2	CASRESGQDVRGYTF	TGTGCCAGCAGAGAATCGGGACAGGACGTTCGGGGCTACACCTTC
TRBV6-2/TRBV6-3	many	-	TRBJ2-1	CASSYRDEQFF	TGTGCCAGCAGTTACCGTGATGAGCAGTTCTTC
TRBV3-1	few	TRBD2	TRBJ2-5	CASSQVSGGGETQYF	TGTGCCAGCAGCCAGGTCTCGGGAGGAGGAGAGACCCAGTACTTC
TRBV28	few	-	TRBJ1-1	CASSSRGGANTEAFF	TGTGCCAGCAGTTCCCGGGGGGGGGCGAACACTGAAGCTTTCTTT
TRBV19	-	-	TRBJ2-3	CASSIGQISTDTQYF	TGTGCCAGTAGTATAGGCCAGATAAGCACAGATACGCAGTATTTT
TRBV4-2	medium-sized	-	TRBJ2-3	CASSQAGYSTDTQYF	TGTGCCAGCAGCCAAGCAGGGTATAGCACAGATACGCAGTATTTT
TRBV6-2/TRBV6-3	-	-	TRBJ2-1	CASSQDWQREQFF	TGTGCCAGCAGTCAGGACTGGCAGCGTGAGCAGTTCTTC
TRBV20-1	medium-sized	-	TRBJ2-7	CSAERSYEQYF	TGCAGTGCTGAAAGATCCTACGAGCAGTACTTC
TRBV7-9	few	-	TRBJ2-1	CASSLGPGRGYNEQFF	TGTGCCAGCAGCTTAGGACCGGGCCGGGGCTACAATGAGCAGTTCTTC
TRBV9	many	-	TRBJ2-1	CASSLPTGGGPNNEQFF	TGTGCCAGCAGCCTCCCCACTGGCGGGGGCCCCAACAATGAGCAGTTCTTC
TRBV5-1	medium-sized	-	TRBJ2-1	CASSPPEGGPNEQFF	TGCGCCAGCAGCCCCCCGGAGGGGGGGCCAAATGAGCAGTTCTTC
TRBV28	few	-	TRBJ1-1	CASSLEAGDWNTEAFF	TGTGCCAGCAGTTTAGAGGCAGGGGATTGGAACACTGAAGCTTTCTTT
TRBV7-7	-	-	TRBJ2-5	CASSLMGGRETQYF	TGTGCCAGCAGCTTAATGGGGGGAAGAGAGACCCAGTACTTC
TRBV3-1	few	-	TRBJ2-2	CASSQYEIGELFF	TGTGCCAGCAGCCAATACGAGATCGGGGAGCTGTTTTTT
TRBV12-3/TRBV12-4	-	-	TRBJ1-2	CASSLSPGVSYGYTF	TGTGCCAGCAGTTTATCTCCCGGGGTGAGCTATGGCTACACCTTC
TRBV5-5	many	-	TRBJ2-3	CASSLGWGTDTQYF	TGTGCCAGCAGCTTGGGTTGGGGGACAGATACGCAGTATTTT
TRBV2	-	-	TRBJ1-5	CASSEARNRLNQPQHF	TGTGCCAGCAGTGAAGCGCGGAACAGGCTGAATCAGCCCCAGCATTTT
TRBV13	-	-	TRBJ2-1	CASSPGTLEQFF	TGTGCCAGCAGCCCCGGGACTCTGGAGCAGTTCTTC
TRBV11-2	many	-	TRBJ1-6	CASSTPEGGNSPLHF	TGTGCCAGCAGCACGCCGGAGGGGGGAAATTCACCCCTCCACTTT
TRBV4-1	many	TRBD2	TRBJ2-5	CASSQDGLAGGRGVTQYF	TGCGCCAGCAGCCAAGATGGGCTAGCGGGGGGCCGTGGGGTGACCCAGTACTTC
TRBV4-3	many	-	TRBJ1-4	CASSPGFNEKLFF	TGCGCCAGCAGTCCGGGGTTTAATGAAAAACTGTTTTTT
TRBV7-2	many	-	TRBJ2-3	CASSFEGLSTDTQYF	TGTGCCAGCAGCTTCGAAGGACTTTCCACAGATACGCAGTATTTT
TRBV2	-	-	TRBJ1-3	CASSSGTLGFSGNTIYF	TGTGCCAGCAGTTCCGGGACACTAGGTTTCTCTGGAAACACCATATATTTT
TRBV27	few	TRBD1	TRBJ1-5	CASSLSRQGRQPQHF	TGTGCCAGCAGTTTATCCCGACAGGGAAGGCAGCCCCAGCATTTT
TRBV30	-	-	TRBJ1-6	CAWNHILRSRSDSPLHF	TGTGCCTGGAATCATATCCTCCGATCAAGGTCCGATTCACCCCTCCACTTT
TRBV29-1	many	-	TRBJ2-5	CSVARQVIQETQYF	TGCAGCGTTGCCCGACAGGTGATCCAAGAGACCCAGTACTTC
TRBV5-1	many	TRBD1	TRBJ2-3	CASSSDRVMTDTQYF	TGCGCCAGCAGCTCGGACAGGGTCATGACAGATACGCAGTATTTT
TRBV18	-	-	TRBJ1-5	CASSPAARQPQHF	TGTGCCAGCTCACCAGCGGCGAGACAGCCCCAGCATTTT
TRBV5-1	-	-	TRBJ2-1	CASSLEGGYNEQFF	TGCGCCAGCAGCTTGGAGGGGGGTTACAATGAGCAGTTCTTC
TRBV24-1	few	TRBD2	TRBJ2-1	CATSAWASGLPSYNEQFF	TGTGCCACCAGTGCCTGGGCTAGCGGCCTTCCCTCCTACAATGAGCAGTTCTTC
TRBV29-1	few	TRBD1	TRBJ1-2	CSVTPDRVNYGYTF	TGCAGCGTCACGCCGGACAGGGTAAACTATGGCTACACCTTC
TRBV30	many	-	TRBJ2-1	CAWSGSGIEQFF	TGTGCCTGGAGCGGGAGTGGAATTGAGCAGTTCTTC
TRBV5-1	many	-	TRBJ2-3	CASSPPDDTQYF	TGCGCCAGCAGCCCCCCGGACGATACGCAGTATTTT
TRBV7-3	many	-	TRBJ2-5	CASSLTGGALMSLYF	TGTGCCAGCAGCTTAACTGGCGGCGCGCTAATGTCCCTGTACTTC
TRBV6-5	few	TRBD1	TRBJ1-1	CASSLLPLDRGNTEAFF	TGTGCCAGCAGTTTACTACCCTTGGACAGGGGGAACACTGAAGCTTTCTTT
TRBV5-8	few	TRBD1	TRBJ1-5	CASSLGTGGRRSNQPQHF	TGTGCCAGCAGCTTGGGAACAGGGGGTCGGAGGAGCAATCAGCCCCAGCATTTT
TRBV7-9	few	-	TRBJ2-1	CASSPTRGASSSYNEQFF	TGTGCCAGCAGCCCTACGAGGGGAGCCTCTAGCTCCTACAATGAGCAGTTCTTC
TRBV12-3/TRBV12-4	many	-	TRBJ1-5	CASKAGSGGQPQHF	TGTGCCAGCAAGGCCGGCTCAGGAGGTCAGCCCCAGCATTTT
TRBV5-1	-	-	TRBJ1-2	CASSESSYGYTF	TGCGCCAGCAGCGAGAGTTCCTATGGCTACACCTTC
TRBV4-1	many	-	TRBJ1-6	CASSQDRAGRTPLHF	TGCGCCAGCAGCCAAGATCGTGCGGGGCGAACACCCCTCCACTTT
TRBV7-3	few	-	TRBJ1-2	CASSLEYGSGYTF	TGTGCCAGCAGCTTAGAGTACGGGTCCGGCTACACCTTC
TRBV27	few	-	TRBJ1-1	CASSSTPWAGGGAFF	TGTGCCAGCAGTTCAACCCCCTGGGCGGGGGGTGGTGCTTTCTTT
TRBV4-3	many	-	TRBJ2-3	CASSQNPRGARTDTQYF	TGCGCCAGCAGCCAAAACCCCAGGGGCGCTCGCACAGATACGCAGTATTTT
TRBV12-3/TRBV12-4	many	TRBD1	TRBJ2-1	CASSGFRDSDYNEQFF	TGTGCCAGCAGCGGATTCCGGGACAGCGATTACAATGAGCAGTTCTTC
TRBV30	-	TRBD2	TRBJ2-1	CAWSTGTSGYNEQFF	TGTGCCTGGAGCACCGGGACTAGCGGCTACAATGAGCAGTTCTTC
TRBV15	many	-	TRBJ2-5	CATSRDWGRETQYF	TGTGCCACCAGCAGAGATTGGGGGCGAGAGACCCAGTACTTC
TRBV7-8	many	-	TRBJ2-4	CASSPLTGDLAKNIQYF	TGTGCCAGCAGCCCCCTGACGGGGGACCTAGCCAAAAACATTCAGTACTTC